This T cell receptor (beta chain) was sequenced during a study of blood T cell repertoires in COVID-19. Study as a whole: The samples span acute and convalescent COVID-19 from the United States, Italy and Spain.

Germline V gives CDR1 MDHEN, CDR2 SYDVKM. With 6 bases removed from V and 5 bases from J, the gap between germline ends came to 19 bases. The length of the CDR3 is 15 residues. Study processing details: The assay estimated nucleated cells by amplifying reference gene primers. The table came from immunoSEQ multiplex PCR; TCRdb's copy has only in-frame clones and leaves some out. The D gene and trimming were derived from the DNA, and the V and J assignments and clone size from that table. The table includes approximately 86,000 clones, roughly 78% detected once. This rearrangement joins TRBV28 to TRBJ1-1, with D unresolved. This TCR derives from a woman in her 70s with acute or convalescent COVID-19. Material: peripheral blood. The CDR3 region is CASSEALNKGTEAFF. DNA of the CDR3: TGTGCCAGCAGCGAAGCGTTAAACAAAGGAACTGAAGCTTTCTTT.